A selection of T cell receptor beta chains follows, all from one sample in a study of blood T cell repertoires in COVID-19. Sequencing used immunoSEQ multiplex PCR; TCRdb keeps in-frame clones, though not all of them. The sample includes 180,000 or so clones, about 88% of them seen just once. Sequenced input: peripheral blood. The receptors here all came from a woman at least 80 years old in a cohort sampled during active or convalescent COVID-19. Each CDR3 is given without its conserved first and last residue. Fields, in order: V gene, CDR3 protein.

>TRBV6-6
ASSHPPDSEWGNTGELF
>TRBV3-1/TRBV3-2
ASSQEAGRTEKLF
>TRBV7-6
ASSLSRGAETQY
>TRBV5-8
ASSLPPGQGGWSQPQH
>TRBV5-6
ASSLRPARQGAF
>TRBV3-1/TRBV3-2
ASSTGGLDTQY
>TRBV6-5
ASSYSGTGYSPLH
>TRBV7-6
ASSLVGTGAHGANVLT
>TRBV2
ASTEKMFSYNEQF
>TRBV7-2
ASSPRRQGTNYGYT
>TRBV7-8
ASSSLTGTVALGSGYEQY
>TRBV27
ASSPGQGRGDEQF
>TRBV27
ASSSPGRAVSKLF
>TRBV12-3/TRBV12-4
ASSPTISPTF
>TRBV21-1
ASRRGPGTSGYNEQF
>TRBV19
ASSIVYRHFSGNTIY
>TRBV6-6
ASTPNLSVRQF
>TRBV5-6
ASSSAGGSNSPLH
>TRBV7-9
ASSLTGGRTGNQPQH